These T cell receptor beta chains were read from a single sample in a study of shared clonotypes between healthy human individuals. The assay was immunoSEQ multiplex PCR, and TCRdb's table has in-frame clones only and misses some. The table shows roughly 2.2 million clones, with over 90% occurring only once. Material: naive CD4+ T cells from PBMCs. The origin of the receptors is a man aged 18 to 30 in good health. Some clones in this sample may be carry-over from other donors' samples. CDR3s include the opening cysteine and the closing phenylalanine or tryptophan. The D gene is left open where the match is weak. The size field is filled for only some rows; it gives once, few, many or a size class.

J | D | size | V | CDR3 | DNA
TRBJ1-1 | TRBD1 | . | TRBV29-1 | CSVRQGVNTEAFF | TGCAGCGTAAGACAGGGGGTGAACACTGAAGCTTTCTTT
TRBJ1-2 | TRBD1 | . | TRBV29-1 | CSVGTGLGGYTF | TGCAGCGTGGGGACAGGGCTAGGTGGCTACACCTTC
TRBJ1-1 | TRBD1 | . | TRBV10-3 | CAIKDREDMNTEAFF | TGTGCCATCAAAGACAGGGAAGACATGAACACTGAAGCTTTCTTT
TRBJ2-7 | TRBD2 | . | TRBV5-5 | CASSRGLAGGPNLGEQYF | TGTGCCAGCAGCAGAGGACTAGCGGGAGGGCCCAATTTGGGCGAGCAGTACTTC
TRBJ1-4 | . | once | TRBV4-1 | CASRAIGKGEKLFF | TGCGCCAGCAGAGCCATTGGAAAGGGGGAAAAACTGTTTTTT
TRBJ1-1 | . | . | TRBV5-6 | CASSFRGGNTEAFF | TGTGCCAGCAGCTTTAGGGGTGGGAACACTGAAGCTTTCTTT
TRBJ1-4 | TRBD1 | . | TRBV28 | CASRGGTGDEKLFF | TGTGCCAGCCGGGGCGGGACAGGAGATGAAAAACTGTTTTTT
TRBJ1-1 | . | . | TRBV9 | CASSVLSGTRDRRTEAFF | TGTGCCAGCAGCGTATTATCCGGGACAAGGGACCGGAGGACTGAAGCTTTCTTT
TRBJ1-4 | . | . | TRBV6-5 | CASSYEANNEKLFF | TGTGCCAGCAGTTATGAGGCAAATAATGAAAAACTGTTTTTT
TRBJ2-2 | . | . | TRBV5-1 | CASSLQGELFF | TGCGCCAGCAGCTTGCAAGGGGAGCTGTTTTTT
TRBJ1-2 | . | . | TRBV28 | CASSRTRPQGSWGYTF | TGTGCCAGCAGCCGAACCCGGCCACAGGGATCGTGGGGCTACACCTTC
TRBJ2-1 | TRBD2 | . | TRBV9 | CASSLRTSNEQFF | TGTGCCAGCAGCCTCCGGACTAGCAATGAGCAGTTCTTC
TRBJ2-5 | TRBD1 | . | TRBV14 | CASSRDRGETQYF | TGTGCCAGCAGCCGCGACAGGGGGGAGACCCAGTACTTC
TRBJ2-3 | . | . | TRBV4-2 | CASSPPGVGTDTQYF | TGTGCCAGCAGCCCCCCAGGAGTGGGAACAGATACGCAGTATTTT
TRBJ2-7 | . | . | TRBV5-1 | CASIPTPELTYEQYF | TGCGCCAGCATTCCGACCCCAGAGTTAACCTACGAGCAGTACTTC
TRBJ1-5 | TRBD1 | few | TRBV30 | CAWSRDRGQPQHF | TGTGCCTGGAGTAGGGACAGGGGTCAGCCCCAGCATTTT
TRBJ2-3 | . | . | TRBV18 | CASSPPTGAGRTSTDTQYF | TGTGCCAGCTCACCACCCACAGGGGCGGGACGAACTAGCACAGATACGCAGTATTTT
TRBJ1-1 | TRBD1 | . | TRBV5-1 | CASSLGGSGGRTEAFF | TGCGCCAGCAGCTTGGGAGGTTCAGGGGGGCGAACTGAAGCTTTCTTT
TRBJ2-3 | . | . | TRBV7-3 | CASSLLLAGEQYF | TGTGCCAGCAGCCTCCTTTTGGCAGGCGAGCAGTATTTT
TRBJ2-2 | TRBD2 | . | TRBV28 | CASNELAGGPVSWSGELFF | TGTGCCAGCAACGAACTAGCGGGAGGGCCAGTCTCTTGGTCCGGGGAGCTGTTTTTT
TRBJ2-1 | . | . | TRBV30 | CAWSPGLVYNEQFF | TGTGCCTGGAGTCCGGGACTCGTCTACAATGAGCAGTTCTTC
TRBJ2-5 | TRBD1 | . | TRBV5-5 | CASTGTGRGETQYF | TGTGCCAGCACCGGGACAGGGAGAGGAGAGACCCAGTACTTC
TRBJ2-7 | . | . | TRBV19 | CASSFTQGYEQYF | TGTGCCAGTAGTTTCACACAGGGCTACGAGCAGTACTTC
TRBJ2-3 | TRBD2 | . | TRBV5-4 | CASSLAGVGADTQYF | TGTGCCAGCAGCTTAGCGGGAGTTGGGGCAGATACGCAGTATTTT
TRBJ2-4 | TRBD2 | once | TRBV27 | CASSLSASGSSKNIQYF | TGTGCCAGCAGTTTATCGGCTAGCGGGAGTTCCAAAAACATTCAGTACTTC
TRBJ2-7 | TRBD1 | . | TRBV5-1 | CASSPRDRGPSYEQYF | TGCGCCAGCAGCCCTAGGGACAGGGGCCCCTCCTACGAGCAGTACTTC
TRBJ1-5 | . | . | TRBV6-1 | CASSEALTVNNQPQHF | TGTGCCAGCAGTGAAGCGTTGACAGTAAACAATCAGCCCCAGCATTTT
TRBJ2-7 | . | few | TRBV5-3 | CARSLDRSYEQYF | TGTGCCAGAAGCTTGGACAGGTCTTACGAGCAGTACTTC
TRBJ1-3 | . | . | TRBV19 | CASNGWMGAPGNTIYF | TGTGCCAGTAACGGGTGGATGGGGGCCCCTGGAAACACCATATATTTT
TRBJ2-7 | . | . | TRBV15 | CATSRAGAGEQYF | TGTGCCACCAGCAGAGCGGGGGCCGGCGAGCAGTACTTC
TRBJ1-2 | TRBD1 | . | TRBV18 | CASSPGTGILGYTF | TGTGCCAGCTCACCAGGGACAGGGATTCTTGGCTACACCTTC
TRBJ1-4 | . | . | TRBV2 | CASSPRGAAEKLFF | TGTGCCAGCAGTCCTCGGGGGGCAGCGGAAAAACTGTTTTTT
TRBJ2-7 | . | . | TRBV6-5 | CASSYQGGEQYF | TGTGCCAGCAGTTACCAAGGGGGCGAGCAGTACTTC
TRBJ1-1 | . | . | TRBV5-1 | CASSLAGGNTEAFF | TGCGCCAGCAGCTTGGCAGGAGGGAACACTGAAGCTTTCTTT
TRBJ1-1 | . | once | TRBV11-2 | CASSLLTGLEAFF | TGTGCCAGCAGCTTATTGACAGGACTTGAAGCTTTCTTT
TRBJ2-5 | TRBD1 | . | TRBV5-5 | CASSLGNRGPQETQYF | TGTGCCAGCAGCTTGGGGAACAGGGGGCCCCAAGAGACCCAGTACTTC
TRBJ1-2 | . | . | TRBV5-4 | CASSFGPYGYTF | TGTGCCAGCAGCTTCGGACCTTATGGCTACACCTTC
TRBJ1-2 | . | . | TRBV7-8 | CASSLERNDGYTF | TGTGCCAGCAGCCTAGAACGTAACGATGGCTACACCTTC
TRBJ1-1 | . | . | TRBV5-4 | CASSGRRGGTSDTEAFF | TGTGCCAGCAGCGGCCGGAGAGGGGGGACGTCGGACACTGAAGCTTTCTTT
TRBJ2-3 | . | once | TRBV5-1 | CASSLGLGPSDTQYF | TGCGCCAGCAGCTTGGGGTTGGGCCCGTCAGATACGCAGTATTTT
TRBJ1-5 | . | few | TRBV5-1 | CASSLTPTGTNQPQHF | TGCGCCAGCAGCTTAACACCTACAGGGACCAATCAGCCCCAGCATTTT
TRBJ2-1 | . | . | TRBV10-3 | CAISEGPAGQTLNEQFF | TGTGCCATCAGTGAGGGACCCGCCGGACAGACCCTCAATGAGCAGTTCTTC